Listed below are T cell receptor beta chains from one sample, sequenced in a study of blood T cell repertoires in COVID-19. Sequenced by immunoSEQ multiplex PCR; TCRdb stores in-frame clones only, minus some. The data hold 270,000 or so clones, with about 89% observed a single time. Sequencing was performed on peripheral blood. The receptors here all came from a man aged 40-49 years with active or convalescent COVID-19. The CDR3 runs from the conserved cysteine through the conserved F or W. Each record gives: J gene, clone size, V gene, D gene, CDR3 DNA, CDR3 protein. The D gene is left open where the match is weak. For some rows the clone size is stated as once, few or many, or as a class when expanded; others skip it.

>TRBJ1-1|-|TRBV5-6|-
TGTGCCAGCAGCCTGGCCGGGGTCGAGATTTTGGACACTGAAGCTTTCTTT
CASSLAGVEILDTEAFF
>TRBJ2-5|-|TRBV12-3/TRBV12-4|TRBD2
TGTGCCAGCACCTCGGGACTAGCGGGGGCCCAGTACTTC
CASTSGLAGAQYF
>TRBJ2-5|once|TRBV6-2/TRBV6-3|TRBD2
TGTGCCAGCAGTTACTTTCCTAGCGGGGCCAAAGAGACCCAGTACTTC
CASSYFPSGAKETQYF
>TRBJ2-7|-|TRBV27|-
TGTGCCAGCAGTTTATGGGTCCGGGAATCCCCCTACGAGCAGTACTTC
CASSLWVRESPYEQYF
>TRBJ2-1|once|TRBV6-5|TRBD1
TGTGCCAGCAGCCCCGGACAGGGGCTGTTCTTC
CASSPGQGLFF
>TRBJ2-3|-|TRBV9|TRBD2
TGTGCCAGCAGCGTAGCGGGTAGACTAGCGTCACCTTCCCCACAAACAGATACGCAGTATTTT
CASSVAGRLASPSPQTDTQYF
>TRBJ1-1|-|TRBV9|-
TGTGCCAGCAGCGCATACGGTACGACAGGGAACACTGAAGCTTTCTTT
CASSAYGTTGNTEAFF
>TRBJ1-2|-|TRBV6-1|TRBD1
TGTGCCAGCAGTGAGACAGGGATTTATGGCTACACCTTC
CASSETGIYGYTF
>TRBJ1-1|-|TRBV24-1|-
TGTGCCACCAGTGTAGGTAACAGTGAAGCTTTCTTT
CATSVGNSEAFF
>TRBJ2-2|-|TRBV2|TRBD2
TGTGCCAGCGGGACTAGCGGTTCCACCGGGGAGCTGTTTTTT
CASGTSGSTGELFF
>TRBJ1-2|few|TRBV13|-
TGTGCCAGCAGCTTAGTAGTGGGGGGAGTAGCTAACTATGGCTACACCTTC
CASSLVVGGVANYGYTF
>TRBJ2-7|-|TRBV28|-
TGTGCCAGTCGTCGCTACGAGCAGTACTTC
CASRRYEQYF
>TRBJ1-1|-|TRBV6-5|-
TGTGCCAGCAGAGGACAGCGGATCACTGAAGCTTTCTTT
CASRGQRITEAFF
>TRBJ2-7|-|TRBV5-1|-
TGCGCCAGCATACCCGGGGCAGGGGTGGGCTCCTACGAGCAGTACTTC
CASIPGAGVGSYEQYF
>TRBJ2-2|-|TRBV5-6|-
TGTGCCAGCAGCGGACAGATGATGGGGGAGCTGTTTTTT
CASSGQMMGELFF
>TRBJ1-3|-|TRBV15|TRBD1
TGTGCCACCTCAGCAGGGGGTGGAAACACCATATATTTT
CATSAGGGNTIYF
>TRBJ2-1|-|TRBV27|TRBD1
TGTGCCAGCAGTTTTAAGGGACAGGGGAATGAGCAGTTCTTC
CASSFKGQGNEQFF
>TRBJ1-3|-|TRBV6-1|-
TGTGCCAGCAGTGAAGCGCCGGGGTCTGGAAACACCATATATTTT
CASSEAPGSGNTIYF
>TRBJ1-2|-|TRBV5-1|-
TGCGCCAGCAGCCCTGATATCGGGGGTAGGAGCGGCTACACCTTC
CASSPDIGGRSGYTF
>TRBJ1-1|-|TRBV20-1|-
TGCAGCCCAGTAGCGAACACTGAAGCTTTCTTT
CSPVANTEAFF
>TRBJ2-7|-|TRBV5-1|-
TGCGCCAGCAGCTCCAGCTCCTACGAGCAGTACTTC
CASSSSSYEQYF
>TRBJ1-1|-|TRBV11-3|-
TGTGCCAGCAGCTTAGAAGCCAAGAACACTGAAGCTTTCTTT
CASSLEAKNTEAFF
>TRBJ2-7|-|TRBV7-2|-
TGTGCCAGCAGTTGGTGGGGCGCCTACGAGCAGTACTTC
CASSWWGAYEQYF
>TRBJ2-5|-|TRBV28|TRBD2
TGTGCCAGCAGTCTCAAGACGGGACTAGCGGCCGTACGGATTGGGACCCAGTACTTC
CASSLKTGLAAVRIGTQYF
>TRBJ1-4|-|TRBV5-1|TRBD1
TGCGCCAGCAGCACAGGACAGGGCCACACTAATGAAAAACTGTTTTTT
CASSTGQGHTNEKLFF
>TRBJ1-1|-|TRBV12-3/TRBV12-4|-
TGTGCCAGCTCGGGGGGGAACACTGAAGCTTTCTTT
CASSGGNTEAFF
>TRBJ1-2|-|TRBV15|TRBD1
TGTGCCACCAGCAGAATGCAGGGGGCCTCTAGCTATGGCTACACCTTC
CATSRMQGASSYGYTF
>TRBJ2-5|-|TRBV7-9|-
TGTGCCAGCAGCCTAACACAGGGACAAGAGACCCAGTACTTC
CASSLTQGQETQYF
>TRBJ2-5|-|TRBV28|-
TGTGCCAGCACCACGCGCGGGGGCGGAGAGACCCAGTACTTC
CASTTRGGGETQYF
>TRBJ2-1|-|TRBV6-1|-
TGTGCCAGCAGTGAAAAGGCAGGGGGGATCAATGAGCAGTTCTTC
CASSEKAGGINEQFF
>TRBJ2-6|-|TRBV27|-
TGTGCCAGCAGGGCACCTGGGGCCAACGTCCTGACTTTC
CASRAPGANVLTF
>TRBJ2-5|-|TRBV13|TRBD1
TGTGCCAGCAGCTTAGTAGGGGGCAGCGAGACCCAGTACTTC
CASSLVGGSETQYF
>TRBJ2-1|-|TRBV28|-
TGTGCCAGCAGTTTGCGGCCCCCCCGGAAGGTAGTCTTC
CASSLRPPRKVVF
>TRBJ1-5|-|TRBV13|-
TGTGCCAGCAGCAGCCAGGGAGGCCAGCCCCAGCATTTT
CASSSQGGQPQHF
>TRBJ1-2|-|TRBV5-1|-
TGCGCCAGCAGCGCTGACATTTATGGCTACACCTTC
CASSADIYGYTF
>TRBJ2-7|few|TRBV7-9|-
TGTGCCAGCAGCTACCCTGGCGGGGTAACCTACGAGCAGTACTTC
CASSYPGGVTYEQYF
>TRBJ1-2|-|TRBV7-6|-
TGTGCCAGCAGCTTGGGACAAGGACCGACCTATGGCTACACCTTC
CASSLGQGPTYGYTF
>TRBJ2-7|once|TRBV6-2/TRBV6-3|-
TGTGCCAGCAGTTCCCCTGGGGACACGGGCACCTACGAGCAGTACTTC
CASSSPGDTGTYEQYF
>TRBJ1-1|-|TRBV29-1|-
TGCAGCGGTGACCTCGGGTACAACACTGAAGCTTTCTTT
CSGDLGYNTEAFF
>TRBJ2-7|few|TRBV11-2|-
TGTGCCAGCAGCTTTCTGCCCCAGGGGGAGGCCGAGCAGTACTTC
CASSFLPQGEAEQYF
>TRBJ2-5|-|TRBV7-2|-
TGTGCCAGCAGCTTATCAGGGCGAGAGACCCAGTACTTC
CASSLSGRETQYF
>TRBJ2-7|once|TRBV9|-
TGTGCCAGCAGCGTAGGGCTCGACAGCTCCTACGAGCAGTACTTC
CASSVGLDSSYEQYF
>TRBJ2-5|-|TRBV7-2|-
TGTGCCAGCAGCTTAGGAGCGAGGGAGACCCAGTACTTC
CASSLGARETQYF
>TRBJ1-2|-|TRBV29-1|-
TGCAGCGTTGAAGGTTTCGCAGGGTCGGTCGATGGCTACACCTTC
CSVEGFAGSVDGYTF
>TRBJ2-6|-|TRBV18|-
TGTGCCAGCTCACCACCGAACCCGGAGCCTTACTCTGGGGCCAACGTCCTGACTTTC
CASSPPNPEPYSGANVLTF
>TRBJ2-2|-|TRBV24-1|-
TGTGCCACCAGTGACTCGGACAGGGAGGGCACCGGGGAGCTGTTTTTT
CATSDSDREGTGELFF